The sample holds many counts of the clone carrying this T cell receptor beta chain. Its antigen remains unknown. Germline assignment: CDR1 SGHTA and CDR2 FQGNSA. The CDR3 totals 15 residues. The trim removed 5 bases at V and 4 bases at J, leaving 11 bases unmatched. Making use of molecular barcodes, quantitative 5'-RACE generated TCR beta libraries. TCRdb redid the calling of the 5' RACE reads with MiXCR, one entry per CDR3 protein. The sample lists some 220,000 distinct CDR3 sequences; roughly 8% were seen once. The data derive from a study of CD8 T cells in ankylosing spondylitis. The study, taken as a whole, reports: There was a TCR beta motif, made of eight highly homologous variants, that appeared characteristic of ankylosing spondylitis blood. In the blood and synovial fluid of reactive arthritis, some motif variants had been previously reported.

The sequence derives from a female donor with ankylosing spondylitis or in good health (not recorded which). The chain joins TRBV7-2 to TRBJ2-7; 7 bases map to TRBD2. Sequencing was done on a sample of blood, either unsorted or a sorted T cell fraction (not recorded which). CDR3 amino acids: CASSPPTSRRYEQYF. The CDR3 nucleotides are TGTGCCAGCAGCCCACCGACTAGCCGGCGATACGAGCAGTACTTC.